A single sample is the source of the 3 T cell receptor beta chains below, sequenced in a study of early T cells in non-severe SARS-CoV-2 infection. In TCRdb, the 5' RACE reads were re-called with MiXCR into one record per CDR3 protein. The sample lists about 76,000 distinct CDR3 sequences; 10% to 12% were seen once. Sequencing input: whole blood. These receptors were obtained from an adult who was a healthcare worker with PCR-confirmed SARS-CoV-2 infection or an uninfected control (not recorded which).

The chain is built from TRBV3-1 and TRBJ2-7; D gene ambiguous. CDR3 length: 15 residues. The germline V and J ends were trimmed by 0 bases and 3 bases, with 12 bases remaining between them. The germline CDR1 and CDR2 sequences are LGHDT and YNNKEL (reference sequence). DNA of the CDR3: TGTGCCAGCAGCCAAGAGGGTCCCCCCCACTACGAGCAGTACTTC. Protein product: CASSQEGPPHYEQYF.

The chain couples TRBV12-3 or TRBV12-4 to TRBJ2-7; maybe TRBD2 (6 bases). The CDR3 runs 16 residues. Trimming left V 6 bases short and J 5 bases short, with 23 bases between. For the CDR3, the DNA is TGTGCCAGCAGCCTACTAGGGGAGGCGGGATGGAACGAGCAGTACTTC. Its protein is CASSLLGEAGWNEQYF.

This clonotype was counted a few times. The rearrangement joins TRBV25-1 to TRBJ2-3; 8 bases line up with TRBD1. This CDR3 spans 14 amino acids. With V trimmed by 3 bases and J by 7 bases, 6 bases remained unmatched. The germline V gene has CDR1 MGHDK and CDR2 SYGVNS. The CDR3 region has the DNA TGTGCCAGCAGTGAGACAGGGGTGTTAAATACGCAGTATTTT. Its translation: CASSETGVLNTQYF.